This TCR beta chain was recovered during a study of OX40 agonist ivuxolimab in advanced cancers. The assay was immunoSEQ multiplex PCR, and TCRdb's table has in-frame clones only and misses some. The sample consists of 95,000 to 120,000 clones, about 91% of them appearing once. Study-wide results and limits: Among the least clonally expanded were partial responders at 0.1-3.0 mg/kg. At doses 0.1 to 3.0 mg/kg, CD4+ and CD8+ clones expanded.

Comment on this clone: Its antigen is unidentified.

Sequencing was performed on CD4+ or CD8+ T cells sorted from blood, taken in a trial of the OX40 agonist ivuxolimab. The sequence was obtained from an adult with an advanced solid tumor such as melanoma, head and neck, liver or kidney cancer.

The CDR3, as DNA: TGTGCCATCAGTGAGGGTCAGGGGGCAGGGAATGAGCAGTTCTTC. Translation gives CAISEGQGAGNEQFF. The V and J genes are TRBV10-3 and TRBJ2-1, with TRBD1 identical over 8 bases. J gave up 7 bases and V 2 bases, and 7 bases lay outside the gene matches. Germline V gene data show CDR1 as ENHRY and CDR2 as SYGVKD. The CDR3 spans 15 residues.